This TCR beta chain was identified during a study of cytomegalovirus exposure and HLA in healthy donors. This clone was seen only once. Its antigen is still unknown. The V gene lost 11 bases and the J gene lost 3 bases, with 10 bases spanning the gap. The CDR3 spans 11 residues. CDR1 is LNHDA, CDR2 SQIVND, per germline (reference sequence). Primers for the PCR totalled 60 Vbeta and 13 Jbeta. The method was immunoSEQ multiplex PCR; TCRdb's version includes in-frame clones alone and lacks a portion of them. The data hold about 36,000 clones, with 55% to 75% observed a single time. Overall study results and limits: Despite most TCR sequences being rare, some public TCRs occurred in many donors.

The rearrangement joins TRBV19 to TRBJ1-2; tentative D call: TRBD1 (5 bases). The receptor was derived from a man aged 30 to 39 in good health and CMV-seronegative. Specimen: PBMCs. CDR3 protein: CASRGDYGYTF. The CDR3 DNA reads as TGTGCCTCCCGGGGGGACTATGGCTACACCTTC.